The 23 T cell receptor beta chains given below trace back to one sample, sequenced in a study of EBV T-cell therapy then PD-1 blockade in nasopharyngeal carcinoma. These receptors are not linked to any known antigen. The treatment was: AdE1-LMPpoly-expanded autologous EBV-specific T-cell therapy followed by anti-PD-1 nivolumab. Clones were sequenced by immunoSEQ multiplex PCR, and TCRdb holds only the in-frame ones, with some missing. The sample has 20,000 to 25,000 clones, about 79% seen once; the top ten hold about 24%. This specimen consisted of CD8+ T cells from blood, obtained at day -245 from a patient whose treatment included autologous EBV-specific T cells and nivolumab. Receptors were obtained from a man aged 40-55 years with nasopharyngeal carcinoma.

This clone appeared once. V is TRBV13 and J is TRBJ1-2, with 7 bases matching TRBD1. The CDR3 is made up of 16 amino acids. V shed 6 bases and J 1 base; nucleotides not matched to a gene: 11. The germline V gene encodes CDR1 PRHDT and CDR2 FYEKMQ (reference sequence). DNA for the CDR3: TGTGCCAGCAGGTGGAAGGGGGCAGGTGTTAACTATGGCTACACCTTC. Protein product: CASRWKGAGVNYGYTF.

The chain joins TRBV6-2 or TRBV6-3 to TRBJ1-1; 7 bases fit TRBD1. The CDR3 is 15 residues long. Germline trimming cut 4 bases from V and 2 bases from J; bases unmatched to any gene: 7. Germline V gene lookup returns CDR1 MNHEY and CDR2 SVGEGT. CDR3 DNA: TGTGCCAGCAGTTTCTGGGGACAGAGTAACACTGAAGCTTTCTTT. This encodes CASSFWGQSNTEAFF.

The rearrangement links TRBV5-4 to TRBJ1-2, with 9 bases aligning to TRBD1. CDR1 SGHNT and CDR2 YYREEE come from the germline V gene (reference sequence). The J segment lost 12 bases and the V segment lost 4 bases, leaving 4 bases of the junction unmatched. The CDR3 contains 11 residues. In nucleotides, the CDR3 is TGTGCCAGCAGCCAGGGACAGGGTGACACCTTC. It specifies CASSQGQGDTF.

The chain uses TRBV6-5 and TRBJ2-7; 7 positions agree with TRBD1. Germline assignment: CDR1 MNHEY and CDR2 SVGAGI. V lost 2 bases to trimming and J lost 3 bases; unmatched junction nucleotides: 7. CDR3 length: 15 amino acids. CDR3 sequence: CASSYSGPGGYEQYF. DNA for the CDR3: TGTGCCAGCAGTTACAGTGGCCCAGGGGGCTACGAGCAGTACTTC.

The chain is built from TRBV9 and TRBJ1-1; perhaps TRBD1 as D (6 bases). Trimming removed 4 bases from V and 1 base from J, with 17 bases in between. CDR1 is SGDLS and CDR2 is YYNGEE in the germline V gene. The CDR3 loop spans 16 amino acids. The DNA for the CDR3 is TGTGCCAGCAGCTCTAGACTCACGGGACAGAACACTGAAGCTTTCTTT. As protein: CASSSRLTGQNTEAFF. The full variable domain, rest sourced from reference TRBV9 and TRBJ1-1, is DSGVTQTPKHLITATGQRVTLRCSPRSGDLSVYWYQQSLDQGLQFLIQYYNGEERAKGNILERFSAQQFPDLHSELNLSSLELGDSALYFCASSSRLTGQNTEAFFGQGTRLTVV.

This clone has a handful of counts. This sequence joins TRBV5-4 and TRBJ2-3, with unresolved D. CDR1 and CDR2 from the germline V gene are SGHNT and YYREEE (reference sequence). This CDR3 contains 16 residues. Trimming took 4 bases from V and 4 from J, leaving 19 bases between them. CDR3 coding DNA: TGTGCCAGCAGCCAAGTAGCCATAAACATCGCAGATACGCAGTATTTT. It is translated as CASSQVAINIADTQYF. The full variable domain, rest sourced from reference TRBV5-4 and TRBJ2-3, is ETGVTQSPTHLIKTRGQQVTLRCSSQSGHNTVSWYQQALGQGPQFIFQYYREEENGRGNFPPRFSGLQFPNYSSELNVNALELDDSALYLCASSQVAINIADTQYFGPGTRLTVL.

The chain has TRBV4-1 and TRBJ1-1; weak D call: TRBD1 (6 bases). Between the trimmed V and J ends, which lost 1 base and 3 bases, there was a span of 15 bases. CDR3 length: 16 amino acids. Per the germline V gene, CDR1 is MGHRA and CDR2 is YSYEKL. This CDR3 reads CASSQALGGSYTEAFF. The CDR3 coding sequence is TGCGCCAGCAGCCAAGCTTTGGGGGGCTCGTACACTGAAGCTTTCTTT.

This clone turned up a few times. The V call is TRBV4-1, the J call TRBJ2-7, with D tentatively TRBD2 (6 bases). V was shortened by 0 bases and J by 7 bases, with 19 bases between the two germline ends. In germline, CDR1 is MGHRA, CDR2 YSYEKL. There are 16 residues in the CDR3. The CDR3 loop is CASSQEVYGSRGEQYF. CDR3 bases: TGCGCCAGCAGCCAAGAAGTGTACGGATCACGGGGGGAGCAGTACTTC.

With regard to this clone: The sample carries other DNA sequences with the same CDR3. The chain has TRBV27 and TRBJ2-1; D possibly uses TRBD1 or TRBD2 (5 bases each). The germline CDR1 and CDR2 sequences are MNHEY and SMNVEV (reference sequence). This CDR3 region has 11 residues. Trimming shortened V by 11 bases and J by 8 bases, and 13 bases separated the two germline ends. The CDR3 region is CASSLGDEQFF. CDR3 coding DNA: TGTGCCTCATCACTAGGGGATGAGCAGTTCTTC.

This clone was observed once. The chain is built from TRBV10-2 and TRBJ1-1, with D uncertain. V gave up 3 bases and J gave up 11 bases, with 10 bases separating them. Germline values: CDR1 WSHSY, CDR2 SAAADI. The CDR3 loop spans 11 amino acids. The CDR3 here is CASSDLGGAFF. In DNA, the CDR3 is TGCGCCAGCAGTGACCTCGGCGGCGCTTTCTTT.

This chain joins TRBV4-3 and TRBJ2-3; TRBD2 matches 7 bases. The V gene end was trimmed by 3 bases and the J gene end by 1 base; junction bases not matched to a gene: 1. There are 14 residues in the CDR3. CDR1 is LGHNA and CDR2 is YSLEER in the germline V gene. CDR3 sequence (DNA): TGCGCCAGCAGCCATGGGGGGGGCACAGATACGCAGTATTTT. This encodes CASSHGGGTDTQYF.

The J gene is TRBJ2-6, the V gene TRBV27, with no clear D. In germline, CDR1 is MNHEY, CDR2 SMNVEV (reference sequence). The CDR3 runs to 19 residues. Deletions cut 6 bases from V and 0 bases from J, with 21 bases between. The CDR3 loop reads CASSSRRSTPASGANVLTF. Written as DNA, the CDR3 is TGTGCCAGCAGCTCGCGCAGGTCTACCCCCGCCTCTGGGGCCAACGTCCTGACTTTC.

This clone was found once. This chain links TRBV7-9 with TRBJ2-2; D gene unclear. Trimming cost V 4 bases and J 3 bases, with 12 bases left between them. Per the germline V gene, CDR1 is SEHNR and CDR2 is FQNEAQ (reference sequence). There are 15 residues in the CDR3. CDR3 amino acids: CASSSRTAHTGELFF. CDR3 bases: TGTGCCAGCAGCTCCAGGACGGCTCACACCGGGGAGCTGTTTTTT.

This chain joins TRBV5-4 and TRBJ1-1; 7 nucleotides match TRBD1. CDR1 is SGHNT and CDR2 is YYREEE in the germline V gene (reference sequence). This CDR3 has 16 residues. The trim removed 4 bases at V and 5 bases at J, leaving 14 bases unmatched. The CDR3 spells CASSLMTGFPGTEAFF. CDR3 coding DNA: TGTGCCAGCAGCCTCATGACAGGGTTCCCTGGGACTGAAGCTTTCTTT.

The chain is built from TRBV2 and TRBJ2-3; D might be TRBD1 or TRBD2, each matching 5 bases. From germline, CDR1 is SNHLY and CDR2 FYNNEI. V was shortened by 6 bases and J by 4 bases, with 20 bases between the two germline ends. The CDR3 runs to 16 residues. CDR3 residues: CASRRGRYKVPDTQYF. The CDR3 DNA reads as TGTGCCAGCAGGAGGGGCCGTTACAAGGTACCAGATACGCAGTATTTT.

The chain combines TRBV6-2 or TRBV6-3 with TRBJ1-2, with TRBD1 as a possible D gene (5 bases). Germline CDR1 is MNHEY and CDR2 is SVGEGT. The CDR3 is made up of 16 amino acids. The V end was cut by 0 bases, the J end by 4 bases, with 15 bases between. For the CDR3, the DNA is TGTGCCAGCAGTTACTCGCTCCGGGACTTGAGCTATGGCTACACCTTC. Translating gives CASSYSLRDLSYGYTF.

The chain links TRBV6-4 to TRBJ1-6; weak D call: TRBD1 (5 bases). Germline CDR1 and CDR2: MRHNA and SNTAGT. The CDR3 loop spans 14 amino acids. The V gene lost 2 bases and the J gene lost 6 bases, with 8 bases spanning the gap. The CDR3 nucleotides are TGTGCCAGCAGTGACGGCCAGGGTAATTCACCCCTCCACTTT. It translates to CASSDGQGNSPLHF.

CDR3 nucleotide sequence: TGCGCCAGCAGCCAAGAAATGGGACAGGGGTTCGACGAGCAGTACTTC. Translation gives CASSQEMGQGFDEQYF. The chain joins TRBV4-3 to TRBJ2-7; 10 nucleotides align to TRBD1. Germline values: CDR1 LGHNA, CDR2 YSLEER. The CDR3 length is 16 residues. V dropped 0 bases and J dropped 5; count of bases not matched to a gene: 7.

The genes are TRBV6-2 or TRBV6-3 and TRBJ2-7, with D perhaps TRBD2 (5 bases). Looked up from germline, CDR1 is MNHEY and CDR2 is SVGEGT. There are 14 residues in the CDR3. V lost 6 bases, J lost 3 bases, and 15 bases lay in between. In nucleotides, the CDR3 is TGTGCCAGCAGCTCAAAAGGACTCAGCTACGAGCAGTACTTC. It codes for CASSSKGLSYEQYF.

The CDR3 nucleotides read TGTGCCAGCAGTACCCCTTCGACAGTCGCTAACTATGGCTACACCTTC. Its translation: CASSTPSTVANYGYTF. The chain links TRBV28 to TRBJ1-2; D is perhaps TRBD1 (5 bases). Trimming cost V 5 bases and J 0 bases, with 16 bases left between them. There are 16 residues in the CDR3. Germline lookup yields CDR1 MDHEN and CDR2 SYDVKM.

The chain employs TRBV7-9 and TRBJ2-1; the match to TRBD2 covers 12 bases. CDR1 and CDR2 from the germline V gene are SEHNR and FQNEAQ (reference sequence). After removal of 0 bases from V and 7 bases from J, the junction contained 7 bases not matched to a gene. This CDR3 region has 17 residues. CDR3 sequence (DNA): TGTGCCAGCAGCTTAGCCCTCGGACTAGCGGGGACTAATGAGCAGTTCTTC. The encoded protein is CASSLALGLAGTNEQFF. Based on the CDR3 plus reference TRBV7-9 and TRBJ2-1, the full variable domain is DTGVSQNPRHKITKRGQNVTFRCDPISEHNRLYWYRQTLGQGPEFLTYFQNEAQLEKSRLLSDRFSAERPKGSFSTLEIQRTEQGDSAMYLCASSLALGLAGTNEQFFGPGTRLTVL.

On this clone itself: The sample contains more than one DNA sequence encoding this CDR3. The chain joins TRBV29-1 to TRBJ2-7, with a weak D call TRBD1 (6 bases). The CDR3 loop spans 12 amino acids. In germline, CDR1 is SQVTM, CDR2 ANQGSEA. V lost 4 bases to trimming and J lost 1 base, with 8 bases between them. The CDR3 sequence is CSVGGQSYEQYF. CDR3 bases: TGCAGCGTTGGAGGACAGTCCTACGAGCAGTACTTC.

This clone was seen only a few times. V gene TRBV6-2 or TRBV6-3 combines with J gene TRBJ1-5, with D perhaps matching TRBD1 (5 bases). CDR3 length: 15 amino acids. The germline V and J ends were trimmed by 6 bases and 2 bases, with 14 bases remaining between them. CDR1 and CDR2 (germline): MNHEY, SVGEGT. Written as DNA, the CDR3 is TGTGCCAGCAGCCCCGGTGGGGACGGCAATCAGCCCCAGCATTTT. Its protein product is CASSPGGDGNQPQHF.